The subject of this entry is one T cell receptor (beta chain). This CDR3 is 12 amino acids long. The V end was cut by 1 base, the J end by 2 bases, with 2 bases between. TCRdb keeps only in-frame clones here, not all; method: immunoSEQ multiplex PCR. The sample consists of 60,000 to 75,000 clones, just over 90% of them appearing once. This sequence originates from a man aged 35-49 years with rheumatoid arthritis. The sample taken for sequencing was PBMCs. This chain connects TRBV12-3 or TRBV12-4 to TRBJ1-1; D gene uncertain. The CDR3 loop reads CASSLGNTEAFF. In DNA form, the CDR3 reads TGTGCCAGCAGTTTAGGTAACACTGAAGCTTTCTTT.